A selection of T cell receptor beta chains follows, all from one sample in a study of OX40 agonist ivuxolimab in advanced cancers. Libraries were prepared by immunoSEQ multiplex PCR; TCRdb keeps only in-frame clonotypes and omits some of them. Among more than 90,000 clones listed, under 90% were seen once. The sequencing used CD4+ or CD8+ T cells sorted from blood, collected in a trial of the OX40 agonist ivuxolimab. These receptors were taken from an adult with an advanced solid tumor such as melanoma, head and neck, liver or kidney cancer. Each CDR3 is given with its conserved first and last residue. The D gene is left open where the match is weak. Size values are once, few and many counts, or a class for expanded clones, and some rows have none.

>TRBJ2-7|.|TRBV19|TRBD2
TGTGCCAGTAGTTCTCAGGTAGCGGGCTCTCCCTACGAGCAGTACTTC
CASSSQVAGSPYEQYF
>TRBJ2-2|.|TRBV29-1|TRBD1
TGCAGCGTTCCGAAAGGGGGCAGGGGGCTGTCCGGGGAGCTGTTTTTT
CSVPKGGRGLSGELFF
>TRBJ2-1|.|TRBV29-1|TRBD1
TGCAGCGTTGAAGAGGGACAGGTCTCCTACAATGAGCAGTTCTTC
CSVEEGQVSYNEQFF
>TRBJ2-7|once|TRBV7-6|.
TGTGCCAGCAGCTTAGGTAATCCTAGTTTTTACGAGCAGTACTTC
CASSLGNPSFYEQYF
>TRBJ2-5|.|TRBV11-3|.
TGTGCCAGCAGCCGCGACATTAGTGAGACCCAGTACTTC
CASSRDISETQYF
>TRBJ2-3|.|TRBV7-2|TRBD1
TGTGCCAGCGCCCGGACAGGGTCAGATACGCAGTATTTT
CASARTGSDTQYF
>TRBJ2-3|.|TRBV10-3|.
TGTGCCTCAAGGGATAGCACAGATACGCAGTATTTT
CASRDSTDTQYF
>TRBJ2-7|.|TRBV9|.
TGTGCCAGCAGCTTCGCTGGTGGGGCTTACGAGCAGTACTTC
CASSFAGGAYEQYF
>TRBJ1-1|.|TRBV30|.
TGTGCCTGGGATACAGGGAACACTGAAGCTTTCTTT
CAWDTGNTEAFF
>TRBJ1-2|.|TRBV7-2|.
TGTGCCAGCAACCTGCCCGGCCTCTTCGATGGCTACACCTTC
CASNLPGLFDGYTF
>TRBJ1-4|once|TRBV18|.
TGTGCCAGCTCACCAGTAAACACCGCAACTAATGAAAAACTGTTTTTT
CASSPVNTATNEKLFF
>TRBJ1-6|.|TRBV19|.
TGTGCCAGTAGTAGACCGGACCTCCACAATTCACCCCTCCACTTT
CASSRPDLHNSPLHF
>TRBJ2-1|.|TRBV19|TRBD1
TGTGCCAGTAGTCTGCTTGGGACAGGCGAGCGCAATGAGCAGTTCTTC
CASSLLGTGERNEQFF
>TRBJ1-1|once|TRBV7-9|TRBD1
TGTGCCAGCGTCAGGGGGAAGAACACTGAAGCTTTCTTT
CASVRGKNTEAFF
>TRBJ1-1|.|TRBV29-1|.
TGCAGCGTTGATCCAGGAAGAATGAACACTGAAGCTTTCTTT
CSVDPGRMNTEAFF
>TRBJ1-1|once|TRBV11-2|.
TGTGCCAGCAGCTTAGAGTGGGGGGGTCTTACTGAAGCTTTCTTT
CASSLEWGGLTEAFF
>TRBJ2-7|.|TRBV6-5|TRBD2
TGTGCCAGCAGTTCGGGACTAGCGGGACTCTCCTACGAGCAGTACTTC
CASSSGLAGLSYEQYF
>TRBJ1-2|.|TRBV7-2|TRBD1
TGTGCCAGCAGCTTAGAAGGACAGGGGCACTCTGGCTACACCTTC
CASSLEGQGHSGYTF
>TRBJ1-1|.|TRBV28|.
TGTGCCAGCACCCCGGGGAACAGTTTGAACACTGAAGCTTTCTTT
CASTPGNSLNTEAFF
>TRBJ2-2|.|TRBV4-3|TRBD1
TGCGCCAGCAGCCAAGCTGGACAGGGGAACGGGGAGCTGTTTTTT
CASSQAGQGNGELFF
>TRBJ2-7|.|TRBV7-2|.
TGTGCCAGCAGTGGTACCCCCTCCGGGGGTCGGTACTTC
CASSGTPSGGRYF
>TRBJ2-3|.|TRBV7-3|.
TGTGCCAGCAGTTCCCAATCGTGGCGGGGCGGAGATACGCAGTATTTT
CASSSQSWRGGDTQYF
>TRBJ1-2|.|TRBV6-5|.
TGTGCCAGCAGTTCTTACCGGGCCTACGAAGGCTACACCTTC
CASSSYRAYEGYTF
>TRBJ2-1|.|TRBV11-3|.
TGTGCCAGCAGCTTAGAGAGCGCGAAGACGGCAGAGCAGTTCTTC
CASSLESAKTAEQFF
>TRBJ2-7|.|TRBV27|TRBD1
TGTGCCAGCAGTTTTGGGACAGGGGGCTACGAGCAGTACTTC
CASSFGTGGYEQYF
>TRBJ1-2|.|TRBV7-9|TRBD1
TGTGCCAGCAGCTTAAAATTGACAGGGGACGGCGGCTACACCTTC
CASSLKLTGDGGYTF
>TRBJ1-1|few|TRBV6-1|.
TGTGCCAGCAGTGTTACAGTAAACACTGAAGCTTTCTTT
CASSVTVNTEAFF